A single sample is the source of the 15 T cell receptor beta chains below, sequenced in a study of blood T cell repertoires in COVID-19. Generated by immunoSEQ multiplex PCR, the TCRdb table keeps only in-frame clones and is missing some. The table shows 60,000 to 90,000 clones, with around 90% occurring only once. The sample consisted of peripheral blood. The receptors come from a woman older than 75 with acute or convalescent COVID-19.

The chain links TRBV5-5 to TRBJ2-7, with D maybe TRBD2 (6 bases). CDR1 is SGHKS, CDR2 YYEKEE, per germline (reference sequence). The CDR3 contains 15 residues. V lost 4 bases and J lost 3, with 17 bases in between. Written as DNA, the CDR3 is TGTGCCAGCAGCCCGCAATCGGGGGTGGGCTACGAGCAGTACTTC. This encodes CASSPQSGVGYEQYF.

The chain combines TRBV9 with TRBJ1-1, with D unclear. This CDR3 spans 13 amino acids. The germline V and J ends were trimmed by 2 bases and 6 bases, with 11 bases remaining between them. In germline, CDR1 is SGDLS, CDR2 YYNGEE. CDR3: CASSVLSGSEAFF. DNA of the CDR3: TGTGCCAGCAGCGTGCTCTCGGGATCTGAAGCTTTCTTT.

Concerning this clone itself: One junction end disagrees with the germline gene, perhaps due to a read error. The gene calls are TRBV27 and TRBJ2-3; 8 bases agree with TRBD1. Germline V gene lookup returns CDR1 MNHEY and CDR2 SMNVEV (reference sequence). The CDR3 runs 15 residues. In DNA form, the CDR3 reads TGTGCCAGCAGGCCGGGACAGGTTGGCACAAATACGCAGTATTTT. This sequence encodes CASRPGQVGTNTQYF.

This clone was recorded once. The chain combines TRBV28 with TRBJ2-7, with D possibly TRBD1 on 6 matching bases. CDR3 size: 13 residues. V was trimmed by 4 bases and J by 3 bases, leaving 10 bases between them. Looked up from germline, CDR1 is MDHEN and CDR2 is SYDVKM. The CDR3 loop reads CASSSGQGYEQYF. The CDR3 nucleotides are TGTGCCAGCAGTTCGGGACAAGGCTACGAGCAGTACTTC.

The chain uses TRBV6-5 and TRBJ1-6; 10 bases agree with TRBD1. V shed 6 bases, J shed 9 bases, and the junction held 2 bases outside the gene matches. Looked up from germline, CDR1 is MNHEY and CDR2 is SVGAGI. The CDR3 contains 13 residues. CDR3 residues: CASSRDRGSPLHF. CDR3 nucleotide sequence: TGTGCCAGCAGCCGGGACAGGGGTTCACCCCTCCACTTT.

The CDR3 sequence is CASSGGSSGNTIYF. Here the CDR3 DNA reads TGTGCCAGCAGCGGCGGAAGCTCTGGAAACACCATATATTTT. The chain joins TRBV9 to TRBJ1-3; D gene unclear. The germline gives CDR1 SGDLS, CDR2 YYNGEE. The CDR3 consists of 14 residues. V was shortened by 3 bases and J by 0 bases, with 7 bases between the two germline ends.

The chain carries TRBV3-1 (or the pseudogene TRBV3-2) and TRBJ1-1; D call uncertain. The CDR3 spans 14 residues. V lost 1 base and J lost 4, with 10 bases in between. The germline V gene has CDR1 LGHDT and CDR2 YNNKEL (reference sequence). This CDR3 reads CASSQVGGITEAFF. In nucleotides, the CDR3 is TGTGCCAGCAGCCAAGTGGGAGGGATCACTGAAGCTTTCTTT.

This chain joins TRBV29-1 and TRBJ1-1, with a tentative D call TRBD1 (5 bases). The CDR3 contains 13 residues. With 6 bases removed from V and 0 bases from J, the gap between germline ends came to 11 bases. Germline assignment: CDR1 SQVTM and CDR2 ANQGSEA. The DNA for the CDR3 is TGCAGCGTGACACAGGCGATGAACACTGAAGCTTTCTTT. Its translation is CSVTQAMNTEAFF.

The V call is TRBV3-1 (or the pseudogene TRBV3-2), the J call TRBJ2-7; weak D call: TRBD1 (6 bases). V shed 1 base and J shed 6 bases, with 16 bases lying between them. This CDR3 contains 15 residues. Germline CDR1 is LGHDT and CDR2 is YNNKEL (reference sequence). The CDR3 coding sequence is TGTGCCAGCAGCCAAGGCGGTTTAGACAGGAGCGAGCAGTACTTC. Amino acid sequence: CASSQGGLDRSEQYF.

The CDR3 DNA reads as TGTGCCAGCAGTCGTAACAGGGGCGATGGCTACACCTTC. Translated: CASSRNRGDGYTF. The rearrangement links TRBV7-2 to TRBJ1-2, with TRBD1 identical over 7 bases. The ends lost 6 bases at V and 6 bases at J; junction bases unmatched: 7. Germline assignment: CDR1 SGHTA and CDR2 FQGNSA. The CDR3 runs to 13 residues.

The chain combines TRBV6-6 with TRBJ1-1; tentatively, D is TRBD1 (5 bases). The CDR3 totals 13 residues. Looked up from germline, CDR1 is MNHNY and CDR2 is SVGAGI (reference sequence). The V end was cut by 6 bases, the J end by 3 bases, with 11 bases between. The CDR3 here is CASSRVRDTEAFF. CDR3 nucleotide sequence: TGTGCCAGCAGCAGGGTACGCGACACTGAAGCTTTCTTT.

J is TRBJ1-3 and V is TRBV6-5; D unresolved. V was cut by 2 bases and J by 0 bases, with 8 bases left in between. The germline V gene encodes CDR1 MNHEY and CDR2 SVGAGI. The CDR3 spans 15 residues. CDR3 loop: CASSYGAHSGNTIYF. The CDR3 coding sequence is TGTGCCAGCAGTTACGGAGCGCACTCTGGAAACACCATATATTTT.

The V call is TRBV6-2 or TRBV6-3, the J call TRBJ2-2, with 7 bases that match TRBD1. This CDR3 is 15 amino acids long. V dropped 2 bases and J dropped 2; count of bases not matched to a gene: 2. Germline V lookup: CDR1 MNHEY, CDR2 SVGEGT. CDR3 DNA sequence: TGTGCCAGCAGTTACGGACAGGACAACACCGGGGAGCTGTTTTTT. Residues: CASSYGQDNTGELFF.

This clone was recorded only once. The chain combines TRBV13 with TRBJ1-2; 8 bases agree with TRBD1. The trim removed 5 bases at V and 4 bases at J, leaving 3 bases unmatched. The germline CDR1 and CDR2 sequences are PRHDT and FYEKMQ (reference sequence). This CDR3 has 13 amino acids. The CDR3 DNA reads as TGTGCCAGCAGCCCCGACAGGGGCTATGGCTACACCTTC. Its protein is CASSPDRGYGYTF.

The rearrangement links TRBV15 to TRBJ2-7; tentatively, D is TRBD1 (7 bases). Germline V lookup: CDR1 LNHNV, CDR2 YYDKDF (reference sequence). The V and J ends lost 5 bases and 6 bases respectively, with 20 bases between them. The CDR3 has 15 amino acids. Written as DNA, the CDR3 is TGTGCCACCAGCGGGGGGACAGTCCCCCCCCTCGAGCAGTACTTC. It specifies CATSGGTVPPLEQYF.